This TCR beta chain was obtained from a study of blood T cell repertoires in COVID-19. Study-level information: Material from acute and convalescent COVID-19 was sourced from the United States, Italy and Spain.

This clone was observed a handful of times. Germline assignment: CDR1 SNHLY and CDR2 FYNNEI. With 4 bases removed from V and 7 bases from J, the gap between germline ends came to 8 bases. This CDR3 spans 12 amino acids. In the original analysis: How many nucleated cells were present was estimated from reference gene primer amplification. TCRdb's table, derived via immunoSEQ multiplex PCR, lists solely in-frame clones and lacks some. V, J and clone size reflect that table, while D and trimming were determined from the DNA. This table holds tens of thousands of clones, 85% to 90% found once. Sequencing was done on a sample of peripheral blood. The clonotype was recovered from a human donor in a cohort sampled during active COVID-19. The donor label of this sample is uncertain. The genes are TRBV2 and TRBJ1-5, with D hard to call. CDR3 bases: TGTGCCAGCAGTGTAACACCGCAGCCCCAGCATTTT. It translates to CASSVTPQPQHF.